Here is one T cell receptor (beta chain) with its context. The study recruited people aged 18 to 89 years across 24 US areas. Clones were read by immunoSEQ multiplex PCR, and TCRdb kept only the in-frame ones, dropping some. The data hold roughly 160,000 clones, with approximately 81% observed a single time. The data are from a study of blood T cell repertoires in COVID-19. Study-wide background: PBMCs, B-cell-depleted T cells, or T cells were the source of the cDNA or gDNA that made up the material.

The V end lost 6 bases, the J end lost 8 bases, and 4 bases lay between the germline ends. Germline V gene sequence: CDR1 LNHDA, CDR2 SQIVND (reference sequence). The CDR3 is made up of 10 amino acids. The rearrangement links TRBV19 to TRBJ1-4; D not resolved. The specimen was PBMCs or T cells enriched from blood (not recorded which). The clonotype comes from a woman in her forties with acute COVID-19. Here the CDR3 DNA reads TGTGCCAGTAGGCGGGAAAAACTGTTTTTT. This sequence encodes CASRREKLFF.